This T cell receptor (beta chain) appears in the sequencing data of a study of T cells after posttransplantation cyclophosphamide. General study findings and limits: Recipient CMV seropositivity and CMV reactivation strongly tracked TRB clonality. Donor CD8+ memory clones often dominated recipient blood repertoires at later times. TRB overlap between skin or GI tissue T cells and blood was limited.

Using immunoSEQ multiplex PCR, the repertoire was profiled, and TCRdb retains in-frame clones only, with some absent. In the table there are roughly 9,200 clones, roughly 87% of which are singletons. The V segment lost 3 bases and the J segment 8 bases; nucleotides outside the gene matches: 0. This CDR3 region has 11 residues. Germline CDR1 DFQATT, CDR2 SNEGSKA (reference sequence). On this clone itself: What it binds is not known.

The related graft donor's blood sample was taken on the day of bone marrow donation. This receptor was taken from a woman aged 60-75 years in good health, CMV-negative, and a related stem cell transplant donor. V is TRBV20-1 and J is TRBJ1-2; 10 bases match TRBD1. Specimen: memory CD4+ T cells sorted from PBMCs. The CDR3 reads CSARTGGGYTF. The CDR3 bases are TGCAGTGCTAGGACAGGGGGCGGCTACACCTTC.